This TCR beta chain was observed in a study of cytotoxic CD8 clonotypes in ibrutinib-treated CLL (dated by TCRdb to about 2021). With regard to the full study: In this cohort, 15 patients were treatment-naive and 11 to 12 were relapsed/refractory, while some 17 had unmutated IGHV. Partial responses were observed in roughly 24 patients and complete responses in 2; after a median follow-up of 68 months, remission was maintained in about 15 patients and progression was observed in roughly twelve. Response samples were taken after a median of approximately a year on treatment, ranging from about 6 to 36 months. Samples averaged about 260,000 productive templates and approximately 100,000 productive rearrangements. Longitudinal samples were available for about 30% of the 86 trial participants. Cryopreserved peripheral blood mononuclear cells were collected at three points: before therapy, at response, and at either sustained remission or disease progression. Patients were still on ibrutinib when every remission and progressive disease sample was collected.

Overall results and qualifications from the work: An increase in clonality was observed at ibrutinib response, with clonality remaining stable during sustained remission and falling back toward baseline at progression. Public clonotypes were found to be uncommon and were observed to contract or remain stable during treatment; the increase in clonality was shown to reflect expansion of private clonotypes at ibrutinib response. Baseline clonality was found to be higher than that of age-matched healthy donors and was strongly correlated with circulating CD8+ T-cell counts. Sustained-remission and progressing patients did not have matched sampling times, and lymph node repertoires were not examined.

According to the study, the label for this sample's time point signals: approximately 25 months on ibrutinib. For TCR beta library preparation, roughly 2 micrograms of genomic DNA was extracted from cryopreserved PBMCs. Longitudinal blood samples from CLL patients on ibrutinib monotherapy underwent high-throughput TCR beta sequencing. Patients were enrolled in a phase 2 open-label single-center ibrutinib monotherapy trial. A MiSeq instrument was used for deep resolution sequencing, which targeted depths ranging from 1 in 1 million up to 1 in 200,000 T cells, with coverage averaging 10x for each clonotype. The immunoSEQ hsTCRB Kit was used to generate TCR beta libraries. Turning to the authors' computational methods: ImmunoSEQ Data Assistant and ImmunoSEQ Analyzer were used for data analysis, and V, D and J genes were assigned according to IMGT definitions. Clonality was computed as one minus normalized Shannon entropy of productive rearrangement frequencies, ranging from 0 to 1. Public clonotype analysis was restricted to overrepresented clonotypes comprising at least 0.05% of each patient's repertoire. Repertoires from approximately 13 age-matched healthy donors in immuneACCESS were used as clonality controls. TCRdb stores this immuneACCESS table with in-frame sequences only. Part of the clones is absent; in the studies checked, under half of the shortfall reflects unresolved V genes, and no reason is known for the rest. V and J calls and clone size are given by that table; D and trimming were obtained from the DNA. This sample lists fewer than 35,000 clones; 75% to 85% were detected once. More than 6.5% of the sample is taken by the ten largest.

For CDR1 and CDR2, the germline V gene lists SGHRS and YFSETQ. Trimming takes 0 bases from V and 0 bases from J, and the germline ends sit 12 bases apart. The CDR3 measures 16 amino acids from cysteine to phenylalanine. Only the CDR3 DNA stays, 48 bases, in frame from base 1. Turning to this clone: No cognate antigen has been identified for it. There are no base qualities to consult, and no much larger clone falls within one base.

The chain uses TRBV5-1 and TRBJ2-5, and TRBD1 may be the D gene, going by 5 matching bases. The sequencing here drew on PBMCs, taken after 24 months of ibrutinib treatment. The TCR comes from a human donor with chronic lymphocytic leukemia. The bases are TGCGCCAGCAGCTTGGGCGGCAGGGTAAACCAAGAGACCCAGTACTTC. Its protein is CASSLGGRVNQETQYF.